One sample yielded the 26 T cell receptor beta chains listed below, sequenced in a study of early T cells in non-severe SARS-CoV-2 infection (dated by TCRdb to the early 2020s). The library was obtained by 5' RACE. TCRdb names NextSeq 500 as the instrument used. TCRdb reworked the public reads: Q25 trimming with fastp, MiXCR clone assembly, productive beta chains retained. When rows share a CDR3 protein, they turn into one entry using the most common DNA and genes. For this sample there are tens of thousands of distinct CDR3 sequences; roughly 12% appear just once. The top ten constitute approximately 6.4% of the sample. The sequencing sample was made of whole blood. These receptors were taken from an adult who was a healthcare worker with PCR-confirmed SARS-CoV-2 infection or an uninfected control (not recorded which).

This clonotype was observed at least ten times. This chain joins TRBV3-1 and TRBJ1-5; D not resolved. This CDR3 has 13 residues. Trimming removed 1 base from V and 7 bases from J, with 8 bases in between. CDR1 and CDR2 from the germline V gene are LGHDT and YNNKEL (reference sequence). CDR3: CASSQGGKQPQHF. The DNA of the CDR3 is TGTGCCAGCAGCCAAGGGGGAAAACAGCCCCAGCATTTT.

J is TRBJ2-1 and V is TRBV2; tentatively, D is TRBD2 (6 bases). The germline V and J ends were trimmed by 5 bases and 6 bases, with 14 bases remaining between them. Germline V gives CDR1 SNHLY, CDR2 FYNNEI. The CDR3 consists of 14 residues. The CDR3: CASSQDYLRNEQFF. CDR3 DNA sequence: TGTGCCAGCAGTCAGGACTATCTCCGCAATGAGCAGTTCTTC.

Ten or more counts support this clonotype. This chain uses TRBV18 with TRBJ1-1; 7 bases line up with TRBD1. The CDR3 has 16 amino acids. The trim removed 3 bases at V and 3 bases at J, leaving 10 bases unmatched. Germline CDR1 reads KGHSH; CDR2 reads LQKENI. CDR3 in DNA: TGTGCCAGCTCACCCCCCTTCGGACAGGCTGACACTGAAGCTTTCTTT. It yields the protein CASSPPFGQADTEAFF.

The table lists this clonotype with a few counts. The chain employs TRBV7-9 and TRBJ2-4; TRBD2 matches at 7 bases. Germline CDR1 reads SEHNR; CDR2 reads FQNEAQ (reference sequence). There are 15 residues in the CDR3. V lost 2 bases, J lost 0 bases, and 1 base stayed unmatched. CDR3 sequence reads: CASSLWEGAKNIQYF. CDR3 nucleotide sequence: TGTGCCAGCAGCTTATGGGAGGGAGCCAAAAACATTCAGTACTTC. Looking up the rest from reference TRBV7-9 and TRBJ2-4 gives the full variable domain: DTGVSQNPRHKITKRGQNVTFRCDPISEHNRLYWYRQTLGQGPEFLTYFQNEAQLEKSRLLSDRFSAERPKGSFSTLEIQRTEQGDSAMYLCASSLWEGAKNIQYFGAGTRLSVL.

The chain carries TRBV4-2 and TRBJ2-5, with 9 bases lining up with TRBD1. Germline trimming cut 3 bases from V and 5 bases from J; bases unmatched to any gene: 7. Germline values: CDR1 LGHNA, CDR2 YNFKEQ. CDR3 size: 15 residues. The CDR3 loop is CASSHAQGAGETQYF. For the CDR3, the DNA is TGTGCCAGCAGCCATGCACAGGGGGCTGGGGAGACCCAGTACTTC.

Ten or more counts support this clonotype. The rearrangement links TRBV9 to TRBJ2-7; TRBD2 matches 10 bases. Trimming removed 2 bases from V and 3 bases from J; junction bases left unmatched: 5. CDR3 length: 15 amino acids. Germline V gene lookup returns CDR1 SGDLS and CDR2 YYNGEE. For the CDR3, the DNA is TGTGCCAGCAGCGTGGCTAGCGGGAGTGTCTACGAGCAGTACTTC. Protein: CASSVASGSVYEQYF.

The CDR3 here is CASKPGTIYNEQFF. As DNA, the CDR3 is TGTGCCAGCAAACCCGGGACTATCTACAATGAGCAGTTCTTC. V and J are TRBV27 and TRBJ2-1, with 7 bases lining up with TRBD2. Germline CDR1 MNHEY, CDR2 SMNVEV (reference sequence). The CDR3 consists of 14 residues. The ends lost 7 bases at V and 3 bases at J; junction bases unmatched: 6.

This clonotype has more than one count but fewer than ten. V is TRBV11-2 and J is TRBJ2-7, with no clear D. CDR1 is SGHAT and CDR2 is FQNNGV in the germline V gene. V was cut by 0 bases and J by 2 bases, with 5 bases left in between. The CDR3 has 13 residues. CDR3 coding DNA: TGTGCCAGCAGCTTAGACACTCCCTACGAGCAGTACTTC. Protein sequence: CASSLDTPYEQYF.

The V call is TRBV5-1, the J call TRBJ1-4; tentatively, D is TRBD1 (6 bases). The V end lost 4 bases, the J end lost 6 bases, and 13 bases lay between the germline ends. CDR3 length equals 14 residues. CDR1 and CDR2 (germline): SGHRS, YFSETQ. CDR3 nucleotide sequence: TGCGCCAGCAGCCCCGACAGGATCGATGAAAAACTGTTTTTT. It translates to CASSPDRIDEKLFF.

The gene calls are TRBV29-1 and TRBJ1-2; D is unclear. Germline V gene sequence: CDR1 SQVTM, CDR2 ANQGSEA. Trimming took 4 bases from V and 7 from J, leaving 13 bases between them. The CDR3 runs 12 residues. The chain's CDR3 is CSVGTSGFGYTF. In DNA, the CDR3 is TGCAGCGTTGGCACTTCTGGGTTTGGCTACACCTTC.

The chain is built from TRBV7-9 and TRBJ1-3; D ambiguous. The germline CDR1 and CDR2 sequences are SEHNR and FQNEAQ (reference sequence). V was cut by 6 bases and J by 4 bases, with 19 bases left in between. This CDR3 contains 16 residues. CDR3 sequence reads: CASRGWGKGKGNTIYF. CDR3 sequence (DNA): TGTGCCAGCAGAGGATGGGGAAAGGGAAAAGGAAACACCATATATTTT.

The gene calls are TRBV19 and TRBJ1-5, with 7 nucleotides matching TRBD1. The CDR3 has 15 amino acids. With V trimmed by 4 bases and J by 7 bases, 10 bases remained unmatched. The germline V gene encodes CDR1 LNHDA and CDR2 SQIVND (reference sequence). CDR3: CASSNQGEVFQPQHF. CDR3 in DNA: TGTGCCAGTAGTAATCAGGGGGAAGTGTTCCAGCCCCAGCATTTT.

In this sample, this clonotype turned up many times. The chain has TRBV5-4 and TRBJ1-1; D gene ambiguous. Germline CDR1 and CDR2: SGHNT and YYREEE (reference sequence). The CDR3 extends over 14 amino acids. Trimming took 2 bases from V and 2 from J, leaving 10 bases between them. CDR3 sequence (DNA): TGTGCCAGCAGCTTATCCGGGGTTAACACTGAAGCTTTCTTT. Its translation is CASSLSGVNTEAFF. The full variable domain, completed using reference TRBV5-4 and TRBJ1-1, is ETGVTQSPTHLIKTRGQQVTLRCSSQSGHNTVSWYQQALGQGPQFIFQYYREEENGRGNFPPRFSGLQFPNYSSELNVNALELDDSALYLCASSLSGVNTEAFFGQGTRLTVV.

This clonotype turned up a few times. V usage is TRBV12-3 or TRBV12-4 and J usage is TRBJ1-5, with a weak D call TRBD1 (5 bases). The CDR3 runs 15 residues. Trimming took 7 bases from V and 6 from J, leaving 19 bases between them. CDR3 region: CASTSGTGSSQPQHF. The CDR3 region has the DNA TGTGCCAGCACTTCAGGGACTGGCTCAAGTCAGCCCCAGCATTTT.

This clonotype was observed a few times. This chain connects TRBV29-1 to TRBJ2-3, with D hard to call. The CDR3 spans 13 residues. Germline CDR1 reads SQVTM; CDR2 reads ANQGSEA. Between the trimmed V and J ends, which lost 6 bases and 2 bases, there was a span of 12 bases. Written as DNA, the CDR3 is TGCAGCGTCAAAATGGGTAACACAGATACGCAGTATTTT. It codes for CSVKMGNTDTQYF.

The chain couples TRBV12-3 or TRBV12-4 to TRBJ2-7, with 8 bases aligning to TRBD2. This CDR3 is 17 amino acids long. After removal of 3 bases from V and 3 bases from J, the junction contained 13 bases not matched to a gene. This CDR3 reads CASSFLAGGPAIYEQYF. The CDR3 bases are TGTGCCAGCAGTTTTCTGGCGGGGGGCCCTGCGATCTACGAGCAGTACTTC.

This chain's CDR3 is CASSPGIPASEQYF. CDR3 DNA: TGTGCCAGCAGCCCCGGGATACCCGCCTCCGAGCAGTACTTC. The chain combines TRBV7-9 with TRBJ2-7; TRBD2 might be the D (5 bases). Trimming removed 5 bases at V and 6 bases at J, with 17 bases between. This CDR3 spans 14 amino acids. In germline, CDR1 is SEHNR, CDR2 FQNEAQ (reference sequence).

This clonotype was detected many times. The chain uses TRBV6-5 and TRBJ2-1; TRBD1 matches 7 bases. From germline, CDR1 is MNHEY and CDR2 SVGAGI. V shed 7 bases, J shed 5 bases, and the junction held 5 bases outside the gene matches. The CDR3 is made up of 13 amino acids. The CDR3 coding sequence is TGTGCCAGCAACAGACAGGGAAACAATGAGCAGTTCTTC. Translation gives CASNRQGNNEQFF.

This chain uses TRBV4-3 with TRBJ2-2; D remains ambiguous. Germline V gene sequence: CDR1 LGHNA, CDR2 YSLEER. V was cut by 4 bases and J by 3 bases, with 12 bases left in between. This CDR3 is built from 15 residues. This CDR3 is CASSLKLPDTGELFF. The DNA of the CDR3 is TGCGCCAGCAGCCTCAAACTCCCGGACACCGGGGAGCTGTTTTTT.

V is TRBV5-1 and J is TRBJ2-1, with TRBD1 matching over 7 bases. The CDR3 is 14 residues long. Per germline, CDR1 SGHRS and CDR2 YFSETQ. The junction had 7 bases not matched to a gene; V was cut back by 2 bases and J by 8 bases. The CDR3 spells CASSFGQAGDEQFF. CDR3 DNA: TGCGCCAGCAGCTTTGGACAGGCCGGGGATGAGCAGTTCTTC.

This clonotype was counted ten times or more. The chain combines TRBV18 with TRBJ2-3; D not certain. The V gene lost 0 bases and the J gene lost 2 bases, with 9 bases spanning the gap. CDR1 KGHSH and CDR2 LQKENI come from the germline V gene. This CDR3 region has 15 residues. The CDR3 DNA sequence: TGTGCCAGCTCACCACCGTCAGAGTCCACAGATACGCAGTATTTT. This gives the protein CASSPPSESTDTQYF.

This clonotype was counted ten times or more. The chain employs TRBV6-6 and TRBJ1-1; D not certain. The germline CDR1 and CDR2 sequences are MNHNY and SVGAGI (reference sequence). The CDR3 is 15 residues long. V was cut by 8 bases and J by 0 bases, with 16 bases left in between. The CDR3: CASADPTRMNTEAFF. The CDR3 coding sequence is TGTGCCAGCGCCGACCCTACGCGTATGAACACTGAAGCTTTCTTT.

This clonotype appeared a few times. The DNA for the CDR3 is TGTGCCAGTACCTCATCCCCGGGGACAGGGCAACGCGGTGAGCAGTTCTTC. Translating it yields CASTSSPGTGQRGEQFF. The chain employs TRBV19 and TRBJ2-1; 9 bases fit TRBD1. The CDR3 runs to 17 residues. V shed 7 bases and J 9 bases; nucleotides not matched to a gene: 19. CDR1 LNHDA and CDR2 SQIVND come from the germline V gene (reference sequence).

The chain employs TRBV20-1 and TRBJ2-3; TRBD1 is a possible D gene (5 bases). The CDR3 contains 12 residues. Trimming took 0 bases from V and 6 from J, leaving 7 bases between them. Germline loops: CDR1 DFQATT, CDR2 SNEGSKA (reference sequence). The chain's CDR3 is CSARDQGDTQYF. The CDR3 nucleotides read TGCAGTGCTAGAGACCAGGGTGATACGCAGTATTTT.

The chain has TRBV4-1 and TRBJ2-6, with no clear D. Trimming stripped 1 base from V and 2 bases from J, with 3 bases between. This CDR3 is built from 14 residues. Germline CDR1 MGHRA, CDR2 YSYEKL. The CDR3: CASSQGAGANVLTF. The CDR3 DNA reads TGCGCCAGCAGCCAAGGGGCTGGGGCCAACGTCCTGACTTTC.

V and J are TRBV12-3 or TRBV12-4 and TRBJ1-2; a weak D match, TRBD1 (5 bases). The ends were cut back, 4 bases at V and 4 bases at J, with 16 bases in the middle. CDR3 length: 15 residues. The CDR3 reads CASSSSVGVIYGYTF. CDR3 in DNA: TGTGCCAGCAGTTCCTCCGTAGGGGTGATCTATGGCTACACCTTC.